This T cell receptor beta chain was identified during a study of blood T cell repertoires in COVID-19. Trimming removed 5 bases from V and 4 bases from J, with 13 bases in between. The CDR3 loop spans 14 amino acids. Germline assignment: CDR1 SGHTA and CDR2 FQGNSA. This clone was detected only once. Here immunoSEQ multiplex PCR was the method, and the copy in TCRdb shows in-frame clones only, minus some. Of 55,000 or so clones listed, 88% were seen once; the top ten hold around 8.5%. This TCR was sampled from a man aged 60 to 69 with active COVID-19. Sequencing was performed on peripheral blood. The chain links TRBV7-2 to TRBJ2-3; D may be TRBD2 (6 bases). The CDR3 region is CASSRRVSADTQYF. In DNA form, the CDR3 reads TGTGCCAGCAGCCGGAGGGTCTCGGCAGATACGCAGTATTTT.